This T cell receptor (beta chain) was identified during a study of blood T cell repertoires in COVID-19. Study overall: The cDNA or gDNA used as material had been derived from T cells, B-cell-depleted T cells, or PBMCs.

The CDR3 length is 14 residues. Trimming at V came to 2 bases and at J to 6 bases, leaving 6 bases not matched to a gene. The germline CDR1 and CDR2 sequences are SEHNR and FQNEAQ (reference sequence). In the study's own analysis: Estimated nucleated cell counts came from reference gene primer amplification. Some clones are missing from TCRdb's copy, which holds only in-frame ones; the method was immunoSEQ multiplex PCR. Clone size and the V and J calls come from that table; the DNA yielded D and trimming. The table shows roughly 260,000 clones, with approximately 85% occurring only once. The clonotype comes from a woman in her forties or fifties who had recovered from COVID-19. The chain links TRBV7-9 to TRBJ1-2, with 7 bases that match TRBD1. The sequenced sample consisted of PBMCs or T cells enriched from blood (not recorded which). CDR3 sequence reads: CASSLLGTDHGYTF. The DNA for the CDR3 is TGTGCCAGCAGCTTATTAGGGACAGACCATGGCTACACCTTC. The full variable domain, completed using reference TRBV7-9 and TRBJ1-2, is DTGVSQNPRHKITKRGQNVTFRCDPISEHNRLYWYRQTLGQGPEFLTYFQNEAQLEKSRLLSDRFSAERPKGSFSTLEIQRTEQGDSAMYLCASSLLGTDHGYTFGSGTRLTVV.